The clone carrying this T cell receptor (beta chain) was detected a few times. Antigen unknown. The sample originates from a study of early T cells in non-severe SARS-CoV-2 infection. Whole-study context: Investigators sequenced bulk RNA drawn from unsorted whole blood, and chains remained unpaired. Study-level results: A preference for anti-spike CD8 responses marked VDJdb matching, which missed private and CD4 specificities.

Unique molecular identifier tags were affixed to discrete cDNA molecules. TCRdb used MiXCR to reprocess the 5' RACE reads, holding one entry per CDR3 protein. The table includes under 85,000 distinct CDR3 sequences, roughly an eighth detected once. The clonotype was recovered from an adult who was a healthcare worker with PCR-confirmed SARS-CoV-2 infection or an uninfected control (not recorded which). The donor label of this sample is uncertain. Sequences were derived from whole blood, sampled at baseline.

The CDR3 reads CASSPRVAGVDEQFF. The DNA of the CDR3 is TGTGCCAGCAGTCCCCGGGTAGCGGGGGTCGATGAGCAGTTCTTC. The chain combines TRBV27 with TRBJ2-1; 9 bases match TRBD2. Germline V gives CDR1 MNHEY, CDR2 SMNVEV (reference sequence). The V and J ends lost 5 bases and 8 bases, in that order; junction bases with no gene match: 10. CDR3 length equals 15 residues.